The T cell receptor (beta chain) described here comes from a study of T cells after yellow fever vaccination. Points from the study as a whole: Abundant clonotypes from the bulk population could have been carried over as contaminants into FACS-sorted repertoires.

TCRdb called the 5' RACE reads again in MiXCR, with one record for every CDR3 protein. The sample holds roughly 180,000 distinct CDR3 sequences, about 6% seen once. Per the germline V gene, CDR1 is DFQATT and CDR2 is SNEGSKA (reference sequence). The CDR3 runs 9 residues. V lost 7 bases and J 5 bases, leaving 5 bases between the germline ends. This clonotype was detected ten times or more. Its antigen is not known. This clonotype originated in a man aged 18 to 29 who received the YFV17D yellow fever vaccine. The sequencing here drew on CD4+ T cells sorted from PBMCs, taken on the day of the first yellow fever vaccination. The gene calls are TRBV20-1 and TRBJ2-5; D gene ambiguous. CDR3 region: CSVSETQYF. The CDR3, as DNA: TGCAGTGTTTCGGAGACCCAGTACTTC.